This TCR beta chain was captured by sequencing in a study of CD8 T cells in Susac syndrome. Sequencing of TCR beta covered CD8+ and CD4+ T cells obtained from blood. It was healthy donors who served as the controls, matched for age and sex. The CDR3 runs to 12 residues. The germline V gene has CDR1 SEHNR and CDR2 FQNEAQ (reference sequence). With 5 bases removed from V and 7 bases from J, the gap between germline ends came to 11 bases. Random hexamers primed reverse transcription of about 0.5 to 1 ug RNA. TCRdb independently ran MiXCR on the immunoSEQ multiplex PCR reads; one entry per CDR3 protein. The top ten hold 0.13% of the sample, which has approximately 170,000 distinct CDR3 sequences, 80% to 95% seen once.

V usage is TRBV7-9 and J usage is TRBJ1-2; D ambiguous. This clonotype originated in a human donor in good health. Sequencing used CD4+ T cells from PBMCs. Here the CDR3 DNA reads TGTGCCAGCAGCGGCGGGATACGTGGCTACACCTTC. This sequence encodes CASSGGIRGYTF.